Below, 31 T cell receptor beta chains from the same sample are listed, as sequenced in a study of early T cells in non-severe SARS-CoV-2 infection. In TCRdb, the 5' RACE reads were re-called with MiXCR into one record per CDR3 protein. The table has about 52,000 distinct CDR3 sequences, approximately 6.7% seen once. The source material was whole blood. These receptors originate from an adult who was a healthcare worker with PCR-confirmed SARS-CoV-2 infection or an uninfected control (not recorded which).

As to this clonotype: A read error is possible here, since a much larger clone lies one base away. V gene TRBV12-3 or TRBV12-4 combines with J gene TRBJ2-1, with D possibly TRBD1 on 6 matching bases. The CDR3 totals 15 residues. The V end was cut by 3 bases, the J end by 7 bases, with 16 bases between. In DNA, the CDR3 is TGTGCCAGCAGTTTCCTACGGACAGCTAGGAATGAGCAGTTCTTC. Residues: CASSFLRTARNEQFF.

This clonotype was counted at least ten times. The gene calls are TRBV5-6 and TRBJ2-3; TRBD2 matches at 10 bases. The ends lost 0 bases at V and 2 bases at J; junction bases unmatched: 3. Looked up from germline, CDR1 is SGHDT and CDR2 is YYEEEE. The CDR3 covers 16 residues. This CDR3 reads CASSLASGGFTDTQYF. DNA for the CDR3: TGTGCCAGCAGCTTGGCTAGCGGGGGCTTCACAGATACGCAGTATTTT.

The gene calls are TRBV20-1 and TRBJ1-4; D remains ambiguous. Per the germline V gene, CDR1 is DFQATT and CDR2 is SNEGSKA (reference sequence). The CDR3 spans 14 residues. Trimming removed 0 bases from V and 8 bases from J, with 13 bases in between. The CDR3 here is CSARDRGASEKLFF. CDR3 bases: TGCAGTGCTAGAGATCGGGGAGCGTCGGAAAAACTGTTTTTT.

At least ten counts were recorded for this clonotype. The chain couples TRBV4-3 to TRBJ1-2; D gene uncertain. Trimming shortened V by 0 bases and J by 9 bases, and 23 bases separated the two germline ends. The V gene's germline CDR1 is LGHNA and CDR2 YSLEER. CDR3 length: 17 amino acids. The CDR3 coding sequence is TGCGCCAGCAGCCAAGATTTAAACCGGCGACCGGCCCTGAGCTACACCTTC. Residues: CASSQDLNRRPALSYTF.

This clonotype was found many times. The chain combines TRBV6-2 or TRBV6-3 with TRBJ2-7, with 9 bases identical to TRBD2. The CDR3 runs 12 residues. Germline V gene lookup returns CDR1 MNHEY and CDR2 SVGEGT. The ends lost 6 bases at V and 6 bases at J; junction bases unmatched: 3. CDR3: CASSRTSAEQYF. Here the CDR3 DNA reads TGTGCCAGCAGCCGGACTAGCGCCGAGCAGTACTTC.

In this sample, this clonotype turned up many times. The V gene is TRBV10-3, the J gene TRBJ1-1, with a weak D call TRBD1 (5 bases). The CDR3 length is 14 residues. V lost 4 bases and J 0 bases, leaving 9 bases between the germline ends. CDR1 and CDR2 from the germline V gene are ENHRY and SYGVKD. DNA for the CDR3: TGTGCCATCAGTGCCCAGGGAATGAACACTGAAGCTTTCTTT. Its translation is CAISAQGMNTEAFF.

This clonotype was seen many times. The chain uses TRBV6-6 and TRBJ1-2, with D unresolved. CDR1 and CDR2 (germline): MNHNY, SVGAGI (reference sequence). The CDR3 runs 14 residues. The V end was cut by 0 bases, the J end by 5 bases, with 10 bases between. In DNA, the CDR3 is TGTGCCAGCAGTTACTCGGAGCCCCAGTATGGCTACACCTTC. Protein product: CASSYSEPQYGYTF.

This clonotype occurred many times. V is TRBV6-5 and J is TRBJ2-5; D is ambiguous. The CDR3 covers 15 residues. V shed 0 bases and J shed 4 bases, with 12 bases lying between them. Germline loops: CDR1 MNHEY, CDR2 SVGAGI. The CDR3 sequence is CASSYSQGDRETQYF. CDR3 in DNA: TGTGCCAGCAGTTACTCGCAAGGTGACCGAGAGACCCAGTACTTC.

V gene TRBV20-1 combines with J gene TRBJ1-1; D is unresolved. The CDR3 sequence is 11 residues long. V was shortened by 3 bases and J by 6 bases, with 8 bases between the two germline ends. CDR1 is DFQATT and CDR2 is SNEGSKA in the germline V gene (reference sequence). As DNA, the CDR3 is TGCAGTGCTAGGGCTTTCGCTGAAGCTTTCTTT. Its protein is CSARAFAEAFF.

This clonotype occurred many times. J is TRBJ1-5 and V is TRBV30, with 8 bases aligning to TRBD1. Unmatched junction bases numbered 14, after V lost 0 bases and J lost 16 bases. This CDR3 spans 14 amino acids. Looked up from germline, CDR1 is GTSNPN and CDR2 is SVGIG (reference sequence). The CDR3 sequence: CAWSVGQGGPLIHF. The CDR3 bases are TGTGCCTGGAGTGTCGGACAGGGAGGTCCCTTAATCCATTTT.

This clonotype was detected once. A much larger clone differs by one base, so this may be a read error. V usage is TRBV19 and J usage is TRBJ1-5, with D possibly TRBD1 on 5 matching bases. This CDR3 is built from 15 residues. The germline V gene encodes CDR1 LNHDA and CDR2 SQIVND (reference sequence). The CDR3 is CASRTDSGIAQPRHF. The CDR3, as DNA: TGTGCCAGTAGAACCGACTCAGGGATAGCTCAGCCCCGGCATTTT.

This clonotype has at least ten counts. This chain links TRBV11-2 with TRBJ2-1, with 8 bases identical to TRBD2. After removal of 4 bases from V and 0 bases from J, the junction contained 8 bases not matched to a gene. The CDR3 totals 17 residues. Germline V gives CDR1 SGHAT, CDR2 FQNNGV. The CDR3 DNA is TGTGCCAGCAGCTCACCCTCGGGGGGGAGCTCCTACAATGAGCAGTTCTTC. It codes for CASSSPSGGSSYNEQFF. Based on the CDR3 plus reference TRBV11-2 and TRBJ2-1, the full variable domain is EAGVAQSPRYKIIEKRQSVAFWCNPISGHATLYWYQQILGQGPKLLIQFQNNGVVDDSQLPKDRFSAERLKGVDSTLKIQPAKLEDSAVYLCASSSPSGGSSYNEQFFGPGTRLTVL.

There are many counts of this clonotype. The chain employs TRBV7-2 and TRBJ1-6; D possibly corresponds to TRBD1 (6 bases). CDR1 is SGHTA and CDR2 is FQGNSA in the germline V gene. Trimming left V 5 bases short and J 9 bases short, with 20 bases between. The CDR3 is made up of 16 amino acids. The CDR3 spells CASSTFSGVGSSPLHF. CDR3 nucleotides: TGTGCCAGCAGCACGTTTTCAGGGGTCGGTAGTTCACCCCTCCACTTT.

The V call is TRBV7-2, the J call TRBJ2-3; D perhaps matches TRBD2 (6 bases). Germline loops: CDR1 SGHTA, CDR2 FQGNSA. Trimming shortened V by 3 bases and J by 0 bases, and 19 bases separated the two germline ends. The CDR3 runs 18 residues. The CDR3 protein is CASSLLLTSQGSTDTQYF. The CDR3 coding sequence is TGTGCCAGCAGCTTGCTCCTAACTAGCCAGGGTAGCACAGATACGCAGTATTTT. Complete variable domain (other parts from reference TRBV7-2 and TRBJ2-3): GAGVSQSPSNKVTEKGKDVELRCDPISGHTALYWYRQSLGQGLEFLIYFQGNSAPDKSGLPSDRFSAERTGGSVSTLTIQRTQQEDSAVYLCASSLLLTSQGSTDTQYFGPGTRLTVL.

This clonotype was detected only a few times. V and J are TRBV20-1 and TRBJ1-1; D perhaps matches TRBD1 (6 bases). This CDR3 has 14 amino acids. Looked up from germline, CDR1 is DFQATT and CDR2 is SNEGSKA (reference sequence). With 1 base removed from V and 6 bases from J, the gap between germline ends came to 15 bases. CDR3 DNA sequence: TGCAGTGCTAGAGCCACAGGGCGGGTCGCTGAAGCTTTCTTT. It translates to CSARATGRVAEAFF.

This clonotype was seen repeatedly, ten times or more. The rearrangement joins TRBV5-1 to TRBJ1-6; a possible D gene is TRBD1 (5 bases). Germline V gives CDR1 SGHRS, CDR2 YFSETQ. The CDR3 consists of 14 residues. Trimming stripped 0 bases from V and 5 bases from J, with 6 bases between. In nucleotides, the CDR3 is TGCGCCAGCAGCTTGGGACAGAATAATTCACCCCTCCACTTT. Amino acids: CASSLGQNNSPLHF. Full variable domain (outside the CDR3, taken from reference TRBV5-1 and TRBJ1-6): KAGVTQTPRYLIKTRGQQVTLSCSPISGHRSVSWYQQTPGQGLQFLFEYFSETQRNKGNFPGRFSGRQFSNSRSEMNVSTLELGDSALYLCASSLGQNNSPLHFGNGTRLTVT.

This clonotype was seen ten or more times. The V call is TRBV5-1, the J call TRBJ2-1; TRBD2 matches 11 bases. J lost 9 bases, V lost 2 bases, and 7 bases had no gene match. CDR3 length equals 15 residues. Germline V gene sequence: CDR1 SGHRS, CDR2 YFSETQ. The CDR3 DNA follows: TGCGCCAGCAGCTTCCTAGCGGGGGGTAGCGGTGAGCAGTTCTTC. As protein: CASSFLAGGSGEQFF. The full variable domain, with the rest looked up from reference TRBV5-1 and TRBJ2-1, is KAGVTQTPRYLIKTRGQQVTLSCSPISGHRSVSWYQQTPGQGLQFLFEYFSETQRNKGNFPGRFSGRQFSNSRSEMNVSTLELGDSALYLCASSFLAGGSGEQFFGPGTRLTVL.

This clonotype has a count of ten or more. The V call is TRBV7-8, the J call TRBJ1-2; TRBD1 is a possible D gene (6 bases). CDR1 and CDR2 (germline): SGHVS, FQNEAQ. The CDR3 contains 14 residues. Trimming cost V 2 bases and J 6 bases, with 13 bases left between them. For the CDR3, the DNA is TGTGCCAGCAGCTTAATCGCCCAGGGGAATGGCTACACCTTC. This encodes CASSLIAQGNGYTF. The whole variable domain, remainder taken from reference TRBV7-8 and TRBJ1-2, is GAGVSQSPRYKVAKRGQDVALRCDPISGHVSLFWYQQALGQGPEFLTYFQNEAQLDKSGLPSDRFFAERPEGSVSTLKIQRTQQEDSAVYLCASSLIAQGNGYTFGSGTRLTVV.

V usage is TRBV9 and J usage is TRBJ2-7; D gene ambiguous. The CDR3 consists of 15 residues. Trimming removed 2 bases from V and 0 bases from J, with 12 bases in between. Germline CDR1 SGDLS, CDR2 YYNGEE. The CDR3 loop reads CASSVFEISSYEQYF. The CDR3 DNA reads TGTGCCAGCAGCGTGTTTGAGATCAGCTCCTACGAGCAGTACTTC.

There are many counts of this clonotype. V is TRBV12-3 or TRBV12-4 and J is TRBJ2-3; D gene uncertain. The CDR3 is 12 amino acids. Trimming left V 2 bases short and J 7 bases short, with 7 bases between. The chain's CDR3 is CASSLKGYTQYF. The CDR3 region has the DNA TGTGCCAGCAGTTTAAAAGGTTATACGCAGTATTTT.

This clonotype was detected many times. This chain links TRBV2 with TRBJ1-3; D not resolved. Trimming removed 11 bases at V and 0 bases at J, with 14 bases between. CDR3 length equals 14 residues. Germline V lookup: CDR1 SNHLY, CDR2 FYNNEI. CDR3 in amino acids: CALGGPLSGNTIYF. The CDR3, as DNA: TGTGCCCTGGGAGGTCCACTCTCTGGAAACACCATATATTTT.

Notes on this clonotype: Just one base apart from a much larger clone, this may be a read error. The V and J genes are TRBV18 and TRBJ1-2; 10 nucleotides agree with TRBD1. The CDR3 length is 14 residues. Trimming at V came to 4 bases and at J to 3 bases, leaving 2 bases not matched to a gene. Looked up from germline, CDR1 is KGHSH and CDR2 is LQKENI. CDR3 sequence reads: CASSLGQGYYGYTF. The DNA for the CDR3 is TGTGCCAGCTCACTGGGACAGGGGTACTATGGCTACACCTTC.

This clonotype has at least ten counts. The rearrangement links TRBV7-2 to TRBJ2-1, with D possibly being TRBD2 (5 bases). Trimming shortened V by 5 bases and J by 4 bases, and 12 bases separated the two germline ends. There are 14 residues in the CDR3. Germline-derived CDR1 and CDR2 are SGHTA and FQGNSA. CDR3 protein: CASSPGRGYNEQFF. The CDR3, as DNA: TGTGCCAGCAGCCCTGGACGGGGATACAATGAGCAGTTCTTC.

This clonotype has a count of ten or more. The rearrangement uses TRBV20-1 and TRBJ2-1, with D possibly being TRBD1 (5 bases). Looked up from germline, CDR1 is DFQATT and CDR2 is SNEGSKA (reference sequence). Trimming left V 5 bases short and J 8 bases short, with 10 bases between. This CDR3 has 11 amino acids. In DNA, the CDR3 is TGCAGTGCTGCCCCCAGGGATGAGCAGTTCTTC. Amino acid sequence: CSAAPRDEQFF.

This rearrangement joins TRBV7-2 to TRBJ2-7; the D is unclear. Germline V gene data show CDR1 as SGHTA and CDR2 as FQGNSA. V lost 0 bases and J 2 bases, leaving 11 bases between the germline ends. CDR3 length equals 15 residues. As DNA, the CDR3 is TGTGCCAGCAGCTTAGCCTTCGGCGGAGCCTACGAGCAGTACTTC. Translation: CASSLAFGGAYEQYF.

This clonotype was seen a few times. This chain connects TRBV11-2 to TRBJ1-5, with D perhaps TRBD1 (5 bases). The germline gives CDR1 SGHAT, CDR2 FQNNGV. The CDR3 covers 17 residues. With 2 bases removed from V and 1 base from J, the gap between germline ends came to 15 bases. The CDR3 DNA is TGTGCCAGCAGCTTAAGGGGAGGTAGACACAGCAATCAGCCCCAGCATTTT. Amino acid sequence: CASSLRGGRHSNQPQHF.

This clonotype was picked up many times. The rearrangement joins TRBV20-1 to TRBJ1-1, with D uncertain. CDR1 DFQATT and CDR2 SNEGSKA come from the germline V gene (reference sequence). The V and J ends lost 3 bases and 1 base respectively, with 9 bases between them. The CDR3 totals 13 residues. CDR3 residues: CSASQVSNTEAFF. CDR3 in DNA: TGCAGTGCTAGCCAGGTCTCGAACACTGAAGCTTTCTTT.

This clonotype was found many times. J is TRBJ1-1 and V is TRBV7-2; D not resolved. Trimming shortened V by 0 bases and J by 0 bases, and 5 bases separated the two germline ends. This CDR3 has 14 residues. Germline V lookup: CDR1 SGHTA, CDR2 FQGNSA. CDR3 DNA: TGTGCCAGCAGCTTAGCCGGAGTGAACACTGAAGCTTTCTTT. Protein: CASSLAGVNTEAFF.

V gene TRBV7-2 combines with J gene TRBJ1-1; D gene uncertain. The CDR3 consists of 14 residues. The germline CDR1 and CDR2 sequences are SGHTA and FQGNSA. The ends were cut back, 6 bases at V and 1 base at J, with 12 bases in the middle. In nucleotides, the CDR3 is TGTGCCAGCAGGATTACCTTAAGGAACACTGAAGCTTTCTTT. Translated, it gives CASRITLRNTEAFF.

This clonotype occurred many times. CDR3 sequence reads: CASGAGPRREAFF. CDR3 coding DNA: TGTGCCAGCGGAGCCGGACCGAGGAGGGAAGCTTTCTTT. The chain joins TRBV2 to TRBJ1-1; D uncertain. The germline V and J ends were trimmed by 8 bases and 8 bases, with 18 bases remaining between them. This CDR3 is built from 13 residues. The germline V gene encodes CDR1 SNHLY and CDR2 FYNNEI.

This chain joins TRBV28 and TRBJ2-7; D is possibly TRBD1 (5 bases). The CDR3 consists of 16 residues. The germline V and J ends were trimmed by 3 bases and 0 bases, with 15 bases remaining between them. Germline V CDR1 and CDR2: MDHEN, SYDVKM. CDR3 coding DNA: TGTGCCAGCAGTTTCTACGCCCAGACAGACTCCTACGAGCAGTACTTC. Amino acid sequence: CASSFYAQTDSYEQYF.